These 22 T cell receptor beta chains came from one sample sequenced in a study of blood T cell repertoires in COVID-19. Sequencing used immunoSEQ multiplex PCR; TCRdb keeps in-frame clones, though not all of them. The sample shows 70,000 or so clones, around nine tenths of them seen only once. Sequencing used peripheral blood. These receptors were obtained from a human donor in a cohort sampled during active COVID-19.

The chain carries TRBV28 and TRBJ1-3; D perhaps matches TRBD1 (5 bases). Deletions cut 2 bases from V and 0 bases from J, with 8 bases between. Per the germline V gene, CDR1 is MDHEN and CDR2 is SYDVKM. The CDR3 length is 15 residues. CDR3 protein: CASSLQGSSGNTIYF. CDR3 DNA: TGTGCCAGCAGTTTACAGGGCTCCTCTGGAAACACCATATATTTT.

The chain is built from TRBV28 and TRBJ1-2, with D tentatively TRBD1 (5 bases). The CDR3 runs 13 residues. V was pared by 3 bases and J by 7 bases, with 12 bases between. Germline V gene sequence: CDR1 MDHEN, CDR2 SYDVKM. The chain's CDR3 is CASSFVRGGGYTF. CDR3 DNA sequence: TGTGCCAGCAGTTTTGTTAGGGGCGGTGGCTACACCTTC.

Written as DNA, the CDR3 is TGTGCCAGCAGCTGGGCGAGCAATCAGCCCCAGCATTTT. It translates to CASSWASNQPQHF. J is TRBJ1-5 and V is TRBV6-5; the D is unclear. The CDR3 loop spans 13 amino acids. Germline CDR1 and CDR2: MNHEY and SVGAGI. Between the trimmed V and J ends, which lost 6 bases and 1 base, there was a span of 7 bases.

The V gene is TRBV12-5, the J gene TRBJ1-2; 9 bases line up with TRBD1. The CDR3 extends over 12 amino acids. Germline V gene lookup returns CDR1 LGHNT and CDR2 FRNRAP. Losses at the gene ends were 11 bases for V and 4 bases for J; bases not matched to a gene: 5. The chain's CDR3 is CASGDRAYGYTF. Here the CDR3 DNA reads TGTGCTTCCGGGGACAGGGCCTATGGCTACACCTTC.

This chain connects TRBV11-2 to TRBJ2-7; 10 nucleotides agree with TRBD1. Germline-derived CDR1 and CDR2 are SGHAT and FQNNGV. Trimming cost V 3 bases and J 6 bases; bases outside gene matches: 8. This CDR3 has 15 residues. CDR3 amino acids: CASSFFRDRGREQYF. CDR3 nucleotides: TGTGCCAGCAGCTTTTTCCGGGACAGGGGCCGCGAGCAGTACTTC. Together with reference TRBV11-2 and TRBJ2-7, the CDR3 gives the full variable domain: EAGVAQSPRYKIIEKRQSVAFWCNPISGHATLYWYQQILGQGPKLLIQFQNNGVVDDSQLPKDRFSAERLKGVDSTLKIQPAKLEDSAVYLCASSFFRDRGREQYFGPGTRLTVT.

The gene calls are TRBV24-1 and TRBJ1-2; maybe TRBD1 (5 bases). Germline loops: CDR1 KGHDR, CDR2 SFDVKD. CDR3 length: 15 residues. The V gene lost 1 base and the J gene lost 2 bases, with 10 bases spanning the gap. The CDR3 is CATSDFSTGNYGYTF. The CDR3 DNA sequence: TGTGCCACCAGTGATTTCAGCACAGGCAACTATGGCTACACCTTC.

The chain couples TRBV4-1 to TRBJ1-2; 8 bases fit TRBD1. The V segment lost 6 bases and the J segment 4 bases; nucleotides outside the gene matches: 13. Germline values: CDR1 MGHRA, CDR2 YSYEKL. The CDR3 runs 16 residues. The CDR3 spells CASRGALDRDFYGYTF. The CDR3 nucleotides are TGCGCCAGCAGGGGGGCCTTGGACAGGGACTTCTATGGCTACACCTTC.

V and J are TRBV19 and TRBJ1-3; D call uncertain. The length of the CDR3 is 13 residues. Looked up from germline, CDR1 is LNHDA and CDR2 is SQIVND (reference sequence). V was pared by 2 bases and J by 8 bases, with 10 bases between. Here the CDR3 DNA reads TGTGCCAGTAGTATATGGCAAGGAGACACCATATATTTT. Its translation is CASSIWQGDTIYF.

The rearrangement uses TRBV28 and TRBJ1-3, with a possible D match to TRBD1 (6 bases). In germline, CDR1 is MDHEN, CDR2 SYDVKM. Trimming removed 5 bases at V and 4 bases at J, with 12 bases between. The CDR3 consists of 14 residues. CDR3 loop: CASSRGHLGNTIYF. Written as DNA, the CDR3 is TGTGCCAGCAGTCGGGGACATCTGGGAAACACCATATATTTT.

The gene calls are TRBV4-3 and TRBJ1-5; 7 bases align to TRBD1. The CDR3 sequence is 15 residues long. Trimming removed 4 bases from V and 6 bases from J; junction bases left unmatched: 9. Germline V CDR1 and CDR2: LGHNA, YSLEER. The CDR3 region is CASSRNRGQGQPQHF. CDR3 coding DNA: TGCGCCAGCAGCCGAAACAGGGGTCAAGGTCAGCCCCAGCATTTT.

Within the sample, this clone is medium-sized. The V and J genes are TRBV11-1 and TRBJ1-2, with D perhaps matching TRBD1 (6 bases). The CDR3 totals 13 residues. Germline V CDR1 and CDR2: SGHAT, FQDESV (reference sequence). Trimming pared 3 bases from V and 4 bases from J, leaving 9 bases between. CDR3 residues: CASSLQGLYGYTF. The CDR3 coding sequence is TGTGCCAGCAGCTTGCAGGGGCTCTATGGCTACACCTTC.

The CDR3 protein is CASSPDRAHEKLFF. Written as DNA, the CDR3 is TGCGCCAGCAGCCCCGACAGGGCCCACGAAAAACTGTTTTTT. The chain recombines TRBV5-1 with TRBJ1-4, with TRBD1 matching over 7 bases. The CDR3 is made up of 14 amino acids. J lost 8 bases, V lost 4 bases, and 8 bases had no gene match. From germline, CDR1 is SGHRS and CDR2 YFSETQ.

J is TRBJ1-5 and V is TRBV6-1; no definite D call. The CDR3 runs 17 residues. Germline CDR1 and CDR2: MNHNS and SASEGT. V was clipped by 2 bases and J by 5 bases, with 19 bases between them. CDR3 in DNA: TGTGCCAGCAGTGAATCACTATCCCGCTCCGGATATCAGCCCCAGCATTTT. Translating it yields CASSESLSRSGYQPQHF.

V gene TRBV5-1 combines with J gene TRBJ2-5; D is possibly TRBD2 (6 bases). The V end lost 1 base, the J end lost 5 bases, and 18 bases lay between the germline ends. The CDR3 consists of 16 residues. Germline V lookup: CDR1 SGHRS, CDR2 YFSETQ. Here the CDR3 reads CASSLSRAGPGETQYF. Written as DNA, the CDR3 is TGCGCCAGCAGCTTGAGTCGGGCGGGGCCCGGGGAGACCCAGTACTTC.

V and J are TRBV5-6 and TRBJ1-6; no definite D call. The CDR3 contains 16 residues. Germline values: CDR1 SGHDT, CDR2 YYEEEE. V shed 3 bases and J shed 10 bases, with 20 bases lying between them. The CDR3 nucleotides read TGTGCCAGCAGCTCGTCAGAGGGCCCCCGGGCATCACCCCTCCACTTT. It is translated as CASSSSEGPRASPLHF.

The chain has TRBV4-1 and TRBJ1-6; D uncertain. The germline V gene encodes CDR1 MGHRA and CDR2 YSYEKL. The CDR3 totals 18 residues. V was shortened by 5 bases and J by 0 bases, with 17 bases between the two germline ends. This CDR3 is CASSSRRVLSSYNSPLHF. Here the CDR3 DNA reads TGCGCCAGCAGCAGTCGACGGGTTCTCAGCTCCTATAATTCACCCCTCCACTTT.

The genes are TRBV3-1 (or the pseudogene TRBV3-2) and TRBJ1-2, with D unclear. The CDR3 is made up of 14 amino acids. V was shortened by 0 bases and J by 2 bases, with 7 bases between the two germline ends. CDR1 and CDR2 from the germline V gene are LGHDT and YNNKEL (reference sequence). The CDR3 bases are TGTGCCAGCAGCCAAGATTCCAGGAACTATGGCTACACCTTC. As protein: CASSQDSRNYGYTF.

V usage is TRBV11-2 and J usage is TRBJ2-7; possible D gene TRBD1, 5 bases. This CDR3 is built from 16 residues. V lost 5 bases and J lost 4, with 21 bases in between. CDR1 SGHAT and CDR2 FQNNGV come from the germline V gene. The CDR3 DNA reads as TGTGCCAGCAGCCCAACCCCCAAACCAGGGTTGTACGAGCAGTACTTC. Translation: CASSPTPKPGLYEQYF.

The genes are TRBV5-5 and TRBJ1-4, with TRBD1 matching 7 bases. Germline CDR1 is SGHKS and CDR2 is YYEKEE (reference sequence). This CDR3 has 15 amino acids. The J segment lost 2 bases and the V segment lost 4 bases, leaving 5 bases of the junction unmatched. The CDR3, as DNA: TGTGCCAGCAGCCCCCAGACAGGGACTAATGAAAAACTGTTTTTT. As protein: CASSPQTGTNEKLFF.

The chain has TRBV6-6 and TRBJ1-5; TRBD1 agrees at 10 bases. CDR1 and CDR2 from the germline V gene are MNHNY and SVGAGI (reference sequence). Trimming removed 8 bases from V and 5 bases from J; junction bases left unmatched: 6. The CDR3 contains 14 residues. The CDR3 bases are TGTGCCAGCTCGGGACAGGGGTCCGATCAGCCCCAGCATTTT. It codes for CASSGQGSDQPQHF.

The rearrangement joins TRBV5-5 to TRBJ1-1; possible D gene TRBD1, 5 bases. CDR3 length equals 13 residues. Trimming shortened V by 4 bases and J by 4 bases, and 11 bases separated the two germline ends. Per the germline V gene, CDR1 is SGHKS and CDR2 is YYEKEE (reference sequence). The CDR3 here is CASSLEGATEAFF. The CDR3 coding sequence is TGTGCCAGCAGCCTGGAAGGGGCCACTGAAGCTTTCTTT.

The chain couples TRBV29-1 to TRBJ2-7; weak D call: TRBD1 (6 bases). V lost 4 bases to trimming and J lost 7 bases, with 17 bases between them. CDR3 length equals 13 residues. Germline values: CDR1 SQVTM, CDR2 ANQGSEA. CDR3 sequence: CSVVFLAGEEQYF. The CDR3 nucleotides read TGCAGCGTTGTTTTTCTGGCAGGGGAGGAGCAGTACTTC.